This T cell receptor (beta chain) emerged from a study of CD8+CD57+ T cells in acquired aplastic anemia. Genomic DNA, the template, was used for profiling of the TCR beta VDJ and CDR3. TCRdb independently ran MiXCR on the reads; one entry per CDR3 protein. The table has more than 250,000 distinct CDR3 sequences, approximately 86% seen once. With respect to this clonotype: Its antigen is still unknown. Its ends do not fully match the called genes, so a read error is possible.

Findings of the study overall: Sharing between patients and controls was observed for twenty-nine CD8+ CDR3 sequences. Patients and healthy controls showed no significant CD8+ Simpson's diversity difference.

The germline gives CDR1 SEHNR, CDR2 FQNEAQ (reference sequence). This CDR3 region has 12 residues. The sequenced patients had an expansion of CD8+CD57+ cells seen by flow cytometry. The rearrangement links TRBV7-9 to TRBJ2-1; D gene unclear. This TCR came from a human donor with aplastic anemia. The sequencing input was sorted CD4+, CD8+, or CD8+CD57+ T cells (not recorded which) from PBMCs. The CDR3 sequence is CASSWLADEQFF. CDR3 DNA: TGCGCCAGCAGCTGGTTGGCGGATGAGCAGTTCTTC.